The 18 T cell receptor beta chains presented below share a single source sample, sequenced in a study of blood T cell repertoires in COVID-19. Profiling relied on immunoSEQ multiplex PCR, and the TCRdb table lists in-frame clones only, not all of them. The sample yields under 250,000 clones, about 80% seen once. The sample comprised PBMCs or T cells enriched from blood (not recorded which). The receptors were gathered from a middle-aged woman with acute COVID-19.

V usage is TRBV19 and J usage is TRBJ2-1; 16 bases match TRBD2. The CDR3 runs 16 residues. V lost 1 base to trimming and J lost 9 bases; unmatched junction nucleotides: 3. Germline loops: CDR1 LNHDA, CDR2 SQIVND (reference sequence). CDR3 loop: CASSIGGLAGGGEQFF. The CDR3 nucleotides are TGTGCCAGTAGTATAGGGGGACTAGCGGGAGGGGGTGAGCAGTTCTTC.

The chain carries TRBV11-2 and TRBJ2-3; TRBD2 aligns across 12 bases. From germline, CDR1 is SGHAT and CDR2 FQNNGV. This CDR3 is 17 amino acids long. J was trimmed by 2 bases and V by 5 bases; bases with no gene match: 8. The CDR3 coding sequence is TGTGCCAGCAGCCCAGGCACTAGCGGGGGGCTCACAGATACGCAGTATTTT. Translated, it gives CASSPGTSGGLTDTQYF.

The chain uses TRBV5-4 and TRBJ2-2; 8 bases line up with TRBD2. Germline CDR1 reads SGHNT; CDR2 reads YYREEE (reference sequence). The trim removed 3 bases at V and 0 bases at J, leaving 4 bases unmatched. The CDR3 sequence is 16 residues long. CDR3 in DNA: TGTGCCAGCAGCTCGGCGGGACTAGCGAACACCGGGGAGCTGTTTTTT. This encodes CASSSAGLANTGELFF.

J is TRBJ1-1 and V is TRBV18, with 7 nucleotides matching TRBD1. The CDR3 consists of 16 residues. From germline, CDR1 is KGHSH and CDR2 LQKENI. V shed 5 bases and J 1 base; nucleotides not matched to a gene: 10. The CDR3 sequence is CASSTGDRIPNTEAFF. In DNA, the CDR3 is TGTGCCAGCTCAACAGGGGACCGAATCCCGAACACTGAAGCTTTCTTT. The full variable domain, in which reference TRBV18 and TRBJ1-1 provide the parts outside the CDR3, is NAGVMQNPRHLVRRRGQEARLRCSPMKGHSHVYWYRQLPEEGLKFMVYLQKENIIDESGMPKERFSAEFPKEGPSILRIQQVVRGDSAAYFCASSTGDRIPNTEAFFGQGTRLTVV.

CDR3: CASSPPGTIQETQYF. The CDR3 DNA follows: TGTGCCAGCAGCCCACCAGGGACTATCCAAGAGACCCAGTACTTC. The rearrangement links TRBV7-2 to TRBJ2-5; 7 nucleotides line up with TRBD2. After removal of 5 bases from V and 1 base from J, the junction contained 7 bases not matched to a gene. The germline V gene encodes CDR1 SGHTA and CDR2 FQGNSA. This CDR3 comprises 15 residues.

The rearrangement joins TRBV6-5 to TRBJ1-2; D perhaps matches TRBD1 (5 bases). The germline CDR1 and CDR2 sequences are MNHEY and SVGAGI. The CDR3 sequence is 15 residues long. Trimming left V 8 bases short and J 4 bases short, with 20 bases between. CDR3 in DNA: TGTGCCAGCGTGACAACGACGGGGGGAGCCTATGGCTACACCTTC. This sequence encodes CASVTTTGGAYGYTF.

The chain links TRBV27 to TRBJ1-2; unclear D gene. Germline lookup yields CDR1 MNHEY and CDR2 SMNVEV (reference sequence). V was clipped by 5 bases and J by 5 bases, with 12 bases between them. This CDR3 has 13 residues. The CDR3 bases are TGTGCCAGCAGTAATGCAGGCCTTTATGGCTACACCTTC. Translation: CASSNAGLYGYTF.

The chain couples TRBV5-4 to TRBJ1-2; 7 positions agree with TRBD1. This CDR3 is built from 13 residues. The J segment lost 4 bases and the V segment lost 5 bases, leaving 5 bases of the junction unmatched. Looked up from germline, CDR1 is SGHNT and CDR2 is YYREEE (reference sequence). For the CDR3, the DNA is TGTGCCAGCAGTTCCGGGACAGCCTATGGCTACACCTTC. It specifies CASSSGTAYGYTF.

This chain connects TRBV6-1 to TRBJ1-5; possibly TRBD1 for D (6 bases). CDR1 and CDR2 from the germline V gene are MNHNS and SASEGT. The CDR3 has 17 residues. V lost 2 bases, J lost 2 bases, and 16 bases lay in between. The CDR3 reads CASSEPPFGGGNQPQHF. The DNA of the CDR3 is TGTGCCAGCAGTGAACCTCCATTTGGGGGCGGCAATCAGCCCCAGCATTTT.

The chain recombines TRBV24-1 with TRBJ2-3; 7 positions agree with TRBD2. Unmatched junction bases numbered 7, after V lost 1 base and J lost 1 base. The CDR3 totals 17 residues. Germline V gene sequence: CDR1 KGHDR, CDR2 SFDVKD. CDR3 sequence: CATSDFWGGSRTDTQYF. The CDR3 nucleotides read TGTGCCACCAGTGATTTTTGGGGAGGGTCTCGCACAGATACGCAGTATTTT.

The genes are TRBV19 and TRBJ2-7; 10 bases are a match to TRBD1. The V gene's germline CDR1 is LNHDA and CDR2 SQIVND (reference sequence). The V and J ends lost 2 bases and 5 bases, in that order; junction bases with no gene match: 3. CDR3 length: 14 residues. The CDR3 is CASSIRQGANEQYF. CDR3 nucleotide sequence: TGTGCCAGTAGTATACGACAGGGGGCAAACGAGCAGTACTTC.

This CDR3 is CAWSVNRGEDGYTF. The DNA for the CDR3 is TGTGCCTGGAGTGTAAACAGGGGGGAGGATGGCTACACCTTC. The J gene is TRBJ1-2, the V gene TRBV30; 8 nucleotides line up with TRBD1. V shed 0 bases, J shed 6 bases, and the junction held 6 bases outside the gene matches. CDR3 size: 14 residues. Per germline, CDR1 GTSNPN and CDR2 SVGIG (reference sequence).

The chain links TRBV5-6 to TRBJ1-5; D is unresolved. CDR3 length equals 15 residues. Germline CDR1 SGHDT, CDR2 YYEEEE. The V and J ends lost 1 base and 3 bases respectively, with 11 bases between them. The CDR3 DNA follows: TGTGCCAGCAGCTTGTACGAGAGGGTCAATCAGCCCCAGCATTTT. Translated: CASSLYERVNQPQHF.

This chain joins TRBV9 and TRBJ2-7, with TRBD1 matching 10 bases. The CDR3 extends over 13 amino acids. J lost 4 bases, V lost 3 bases, and 1 base had no gene match. Per germline, CDR1 SGDLS and CDR2 YYNGEE. The CDR3: CASSGGQGYEQYF. In DNA form, the CDR3 reads TGTGCCAGCAGCGGGGGACAGGGGTACGAGCAGTACTTC.

The genes are TRBV20-1 and TRBJ1-1; possible D gene TRBD1, 5 bases. CDR3 length: 11 amino acids. The V end lost 0 bases, the J end lost 10 bases, and 9 bases lay between the germline ends. The germline gives CDR1 DFQATT, CDR2 SNEGSKA (reference sequence). The CDR3 coding sequence is TGCAGTGCTAGAGAACCAGGGCGAGCTTTCTTT. Protein sequence: CSAREPGRAFF.

The rearrangement joins TRBV15 to TRBJ1-2; 9 positions agree with TRBD1. The CDR3 consists of 14 residues. V dropped 2 bases and J dropped 12; count of bases not matched to a gene: 10. Germline loops: CDR1 LNHNV, CDR2 YYDKDF (reference sequence). The CDR3 nucleotides are TGTGCCACCAGCAGACCGGGACAGGGAGAGTCGAACACCTTC. Its protein product is CATSRPGQGESNTF.

V is TRBV5-1 and J is TRBJ2-3; 9 nucleotides line up with TRBD2. CDR3 length: 15 residues. Trimming removed 1 base from V and 4 bases from J; junction bases left unmatched: 4. In germline, CDR1 is SGHRS, CDR2 YFSETQ. CDR3 protein: CASSLTAGGPDTQYF. CDR3 DNA: TGCGCCAGCAGCTTGACAGCGGGAGGCCCAGATACGCAGTATTTT.

V usage is TRBV7-7 and J usage is TRBJ1-2, with unresolved D. V lost 2 bases, J lost 1 base, and 14 bases lay in between. This CDR3 comprises 16 residues. Germline-derived CDR1 and CDR2 are SSHAT and FNYEAQ (reference sequence). The CDR3 DNA follows: TGTGCCAGCAGCTTATATCGCACAGTATTTAACTATGGCTACACCTTC. Translation: CASSLYRTVFNYGYTF.